A few counts support the clone carrying this T cell receptor (beta chain). Its target is not known. This CDR3 comprises 14 residues. Trimming removed 0 bases from V and 9 bases from J, with 15 bases in between. The germline CDR1 and CDR2 sequences are GTSNPN and SVGIG (reference sequence). The entry originates in a study of beta chain features in type 1 diabetes. General study findings and limits: Shortening that was moderate but significant affected the TCRB CDR3s of Type 1 diabetes patients in all four CD4+ subsets. Junctions at VDJ sites from type 1 diabetes patients had fewer insertions and more deletions. PCR might show a preference for shorter templates, equally across patients and controls.

All of the isolated RNA was reverse transcribed, so expressed TCRB transcripts were sequenced. TCRdb keeps only in-frame clones here, not all; method: immunoSEQ multiplex PCR. The sample records 240,000 or so clones, 68% being singletons. Sorted populations all had greater than 95% purity. The rearrangement links TRBV30 to TRBJ1-5, with a tentative D call TRBD1 (5 bases). Input material: naive CD4+ T cells from blood. This sequence was found in a man aged 30 to 45 in good health. The CDR3 loop is CAWSVPRATMPQHF. The CDR3 DNA is TGTGCCTGGAGTGTACCCAGGGCGACCATGCCCCAGCATTTT.